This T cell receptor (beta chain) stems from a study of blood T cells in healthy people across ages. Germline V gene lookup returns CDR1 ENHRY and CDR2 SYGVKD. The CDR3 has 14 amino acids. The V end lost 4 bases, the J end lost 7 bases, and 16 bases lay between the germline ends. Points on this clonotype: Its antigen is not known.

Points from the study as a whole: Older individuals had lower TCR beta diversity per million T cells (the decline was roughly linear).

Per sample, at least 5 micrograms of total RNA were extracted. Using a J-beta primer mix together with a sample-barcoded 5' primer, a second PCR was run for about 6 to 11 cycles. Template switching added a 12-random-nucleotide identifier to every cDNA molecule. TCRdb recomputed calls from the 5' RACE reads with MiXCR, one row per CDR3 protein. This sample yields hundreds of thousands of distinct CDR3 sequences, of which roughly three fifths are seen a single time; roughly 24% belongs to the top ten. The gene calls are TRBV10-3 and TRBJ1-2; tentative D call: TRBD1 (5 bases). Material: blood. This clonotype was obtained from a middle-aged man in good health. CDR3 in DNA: TGTGCCATCAGTGCTGTCACCAGGGTTGTTGGCTACACCTTC. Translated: CAISAVTRVVGYTF.